Listed below are T cell receptor beta chains from one sample, sequenced in a study of T cell responses to AZD1222 COVID-19 vaccine. The method was immunoSEQ multiplex PCR; TCRdb's version includes in-frame clones alone and lacks a portion of them. Of under 200,000 clones in the sample, over 85% were seen once. Specimen: peripheral blood, collected 28 days after the second dose of the MenACWY control vaccine. Every receptor here comes from an adult who received the MenACWY meningococcal vaccine as a control. The CDR3 runs from the conserved cysteine through the conserved F or W. The D gene is left open where the match is weak. Clone size is not always given. Where it is, it says once, few, many or a class for expanded clones.

cdr3_nt | cdr3_aa | v_call | clone_size | j_call | d_call
TGTGCCAGTAGTATAGGGCTGCGGGACAGGGTGGCGAACACTGAAGCTTTCTTT | CASSIGLRDRVANTEAFF | TRBV19 | . | TRBJ1-1 | TRBD1
TGTGCCAGCAGTGTGGAAGAAGGTGGCTACACCTTC | CASSVEEGGYTF | TRBV2 | . | TRBJ1-2 | .
TGTGCCAGCAGCGCCGTGGGAAGCGGGAGTTTTACCGGGGAGCTGTTTTTT | CASSAVGSGSFTGELFF | TRBV9 | . | TRBJ2-2 | TRBD2
TGTGCCAGCAGCTCGCGGGTCGGGAACACTGAAGCTTTCTTT | CASSSRVGNTEAFF | TRBV7-2 | . | TRBJ1-1 | .
TGCGCCAGCAGGTCTCTTTGGGACTATGGCTACACCTTC | CASRSLWDYGYTF | TRBV5-1 | once | TRBJ1-2 | .
TGTGCCAGCAGCCGTTCTGGGGCCAACGTCCTGACTTTC | CASSRSGANVLTF | TRBV3-1/TRBV3-2 | . | TRBJ2-6 | .
TGTGCTAGTGGTTCGAGAACCGGGACTCCTAGTGAGCCCCAGCATTTT | CASGSRTGTPSEPQHF | TRBV12-5 | . | TRBJ1-5 | .
TGTGCCTGGAGTCAGGGGACGGATAATTCACCCCTCCACTTT | CAWSQGTDNSPLHF | TRBV30 | . | TRBJ1-6 | .
TGCAGCGTTGCTACAGGGGGGGATGAAAAACTGTTTTTT | CSVATGGDEKLFF | TRBV29-1 | . | TRBJ1-4 | TRBD1
TGTGCCACCTCCACAGGGGTGAACACTGAAGCTTTCTTT | CATSTGVNTEAFF | TRBV15 | . | TRBJ1-1 | TRBD1
TGTGCCAGCAGTGAATCCTTATCGCCGGTTAACTATGGCTACACCTTC | CASSESLSPVNYGYTF | TRBV6-1 | . | TRBJ1-2 | .
TGTGCCAGCAGCGGGCCGGCCAACGTCCTGACTTTC | CASSGPANVLTF | TRBV7-3 | . | TRBJ2-6 | .
TGTGCCAGTGGGGGGGACGGATCCTACGAGCAGTACTTC | CASGGDGSYEQYF | TRBV19 | few | TRBJ2-7 | TRBD2
TGTGCCAGCAGACGGACAGCATCACTCTATGGCTACACCTTC | CASRRTASLYGYTF | TRBV28 | . | TRBJ1-2 | .
TGTGCCAGCAGCGGGGGACTAGCAGGCACAGATACGCAGTATTTT | CASSGGLAGTDTQYF | TRBV7-2 | . | TRBJ2-3 | TRBD2
TGTGCCAGCAGGGGATCGGGGAGTCAAATTGGCTACACCTTC | CASRGSGSQIGYTF | TRBV6-4 | . | TRBJ1-2 | .
TGTGCCAGCAGCCAGTCCCGACTGGGGACCTACGAGCAGTACTTC | CASSQSRLGTYEQYF | TRBV3-1/TRBV3-2 | . | TRBJ2-7 | .
TGTGCCAGCAGCCAGAGAGGCTTCCGGGACAGGTACACAGATACGCAGTATTTT | CASSQRGFRDRYTDTQYF | TRBV14 | . | TRBJ2-3 | TRBD1
TGCAGTGCTAGTGCCCGGGCTAGCGGGGGCTACGAGCAGTACTTC | CSASARASGGYEQYF | TRBV20-1 | . | TRBJ2-7 | TRBD2
TGTGCCAGCAGTCAAAGGGGCGAAAGCTCCTACGAGCAGTACTTC | CASSQRGESSYEQYF | TRBV27 | . | TRBJ2-7 | .
TGTGCCTGGAGTGGATCGGAGACCCAGTACTTC | CAWSGSETQYF | TRBV30 | once | TRBJ2-5 | .
TGTGCCAGCAGCCAAGGGAACAGAAATAATTCACCCCTCCACTTT | CASSQGNRNNSPLHF | TRBV14 | . | TRBJ1-6 | .
TGTGCCAGCAGCGAGGACGGGGCGGGATTCACTGAAGCTTTCTTT | CASSEDGAGFTEAFF | TRBV9 | . | TRBJ1-1 | .
TGTGCCAGCAGCCACAGGGGCGGGGGAGGTTATAGGGAGACCCAGTACTTC | CASSHRGGGGYRETQYF | TRBV7-2 | . | TRBJ2-5 | .
TGTGCCAGTAGTATAATAATACAGGCGGGAAGCTACACCTTC | CASSIIIQAGSYTF | TRBV19 | . | TRBJ1-2 | .
TGTGCCTGGAGATGGGGGAGAGATAATTCACCCCTCCACTTT | CAWRWGRDNSPLHF | TRBV30 | . | TRBJ1-6 | .
TGTGCCAGCAGCCAACTAGCGCCCTTGGGGAATGAGCAGTTCTTC | CASSQLAPLGNEQFF | TRBV3-1/TRBV3-2 | . | TRBJ2-1 | .
TGCGCCAGCAGCTTGGCCGTCGCGGGAGGGAGCTCCTACAATGAGCAGTTCTTC | CASSLAVAGGSSYNEQFF | TRBV5-1 | once | TRBJ2-1 | TRBD2
TGTGCCAGCAGTTACGCCGGGACTGGGTCCTACGAGCAGTACTTC | CASSYAGTGSYEQYF | TRBV6-5 | once | TRBJ2-7 | .
TGTGCCAGCAGCCCCGGCGGAACTGAAGCTTTCTTT | CASSPGGTEAFF | TRBV3-1/TRBV3-2 | . | TRBJ1-1 | .
TGTGCCAGTAGTATTAGTAGCGGCTTAAAAGAGACCCAGTACTTC | CASSISSGLKETQYF | TRBV19 | once | TRBJ2-5 | .
TGTGCCAGCAGCGTACCGGCGGGACAGGGGTCCGAGCAGTACTTC | CASSVPAGQGSEQYF | TRBV5-4 | . | TRBJ2-7 | TRBD1
TGTGCCAGCAGTTTGGTAGCATACAATGAGCAGTTCTTC | CASSLVAYNEQFF | TRBV28 | . | TRBJ2-1 | .
TGCGCCAGCAGCTTGGCTGACCTAAGGGGCGGGGAGCTGTTTTTT | CASSLADLRGGELFF | TRBV5-1 | . | TRBJ2-2 | .
TGTGCCAGCAGTCCCTATAATTCACCCCTCCACTTT | CASSPYNSPLHF | TRBV6-5 | . | TRBJ1-6 | .
TGTGCCAGCAGCGTAGGGGTGGAGGGCCACGAGCAGTACTTC | CASSVGVEGHEQYF | TRBV9 | . | TRBJ2-7 | .
TGTGCCAGCAGCTTAGCCCCGGACAGGGGGCTTGGCTACACCTTC | CASSLAPDRGLGYTF | TRBV7-2 | . | TRBJ1-2 | TRBD1
TGCGCCAGCAGCCCCTCTGGCAGGGTGAACACTGAAGCTTTCTTT | CASSPSGRVNTEAFF | TRBV5-1 | . | TRBJ1-1 | .
TGTGCCAGCAGCTTAGTGGGGGCGAGTAATCAGCCCCAGCATTTT | CASSLVGASNQPQHF | TRBV7-2 | . | TRBJ1-5 | .
TGTGCCAGCAGTTTATCCCATAACACCGGGGAGCTGTTTTTT | CASSLSHNTGELFF | TRBV27 | few | TRBJ2-2 | .
TGTGCCAGCAGTTCGGGGATTGGAAACACCATATATTTT | CASSSGIGNTIYF | TRBV12-3/TRBV12-4 | . | TRBJ1-3 | .
TGTGCCAGTAGTATAGGCGGGAGAGGGACAGATACGCAGTATTTT | CASSIGGRGTDTQYF | TRBV19 | . | TRBJ2-3 | TRBD2
TGTGCCAGTAGGGGCGGGAGCTCCTACAATGAGCAGTTCTTC | CASRGGSSYNEQFF | TRBV19 | . | TRBJ2-1 | TRBD2
TGTGCCAGCAGCTTAGTTGGAACAACTAATGAAAAACTGTTTTTT | CASSLVGTTNEKLFF | TRBV7-9 | . | TRBJ1-4 | .
TGTGCCAGTCAGGGCGCCGTGAACACCGGGGAGCTGTTTTTT | CASQGAVNTGELFF | TRBV9 | . | TRBJ2-2 | .
TGTGCCTGGAGTCTACGGGGGTCTACGCAGTATTTT | CAWSLRGSTQYF | TRBV30 | . | TRBJ2-3 | .
TGCGCCAGCAGCTCCCCTACAGCAGGGAACACCGGGGAGCTGTTTTTT | CASSSPTAGNTGELFF | TRBV5-1 | . | TRBJ2-2 | .
TGTGCCAGCAGCCAACATGGGGCCAACGTCCTGACTTTC | CASSQHGANVLTF | TRBV3-1/TRBV3-2 | . | TRBJ2-6 | .
TGCGCCAGCAGCCCCCGAGGCAGGGAAGAGACCCAGTACTTC | CASSPRGREETQYF | TRBV4-3 | . | TRBJ2-5 | .
TGTGCCAGCAGTCCCCTGGGCTCGGGACAGGGGACTACGGGGCCCCAGCATTTT | CASSPLGSGQGTTGPQHF | TRBV27 | . | TRBJ1-5 | TRBD1
TGTGCCAGCAGCTTAGGGGGGGACCGCGGCTACACCTTC | CASSLGGDRGYTF | TRBV11-2 | . | TRBJ1-2 | .
TGTGCCAACGTACAGGGAGGCGGCCATGGCTACACCTTC | CANVQGGGHGYTF | TRBV2 | . | TRBJ1-2 | .
TGTGCCAGCAGCCAAGTTACTAGTGCGGATACGCAGTATTTT | CASSQVTSADTQYF | TRBV3-1/TRBV3-2 | . | TRBJ2-3 | .
TGTGCCAGTAGTATCCAAGTTCGGGATCAGCCCCAGCATTTT | CASSIQVRDQPQHF | TRBV19 | . | TRBJ1-5 | .
TGTGCCAGCAGGGACGGGCCCAATCAGCCCCAGCATTTT | CASRDGPNQPQHF | TRBV6-5 | . | TRBJ1-5 | .